A single sample is the source of the 15 T cell receptor beta chains below, sequenced in a study of breast tumors, draining lymph nodes, adjacent tissues. Samples came from axillary lymph nodes draining the breast cancer. One entry per CDR3 protein, called by TCRdb with MiXCR from the multiplex PCR reads. The data show about 300,000 distinct CDR3 sequences, 30% seen once. The sample consisted of axillary lymph node tissue. All receptors derive from a female donor with breast cancer. Some clones in this sample may be carry-over from other donors' samples.

This clonotype was observed many times. This chain uses TRBV20-1 with TRBJ2-5; D gene ambiguous. CDR3 length equals 14 residues. Germline CDR1 reads DFQATT; CDR2 reads SNEGSKA (reference sequence). V lost 4 bases and J lost 4, with 16 bases in between. This CDR3 is CSAIVQDMGETQYF. CDR3 nucleotides: TGCAGTGCTATTGTCCAGGATATGGGAGAGACCCAGTACTTC.

The table lists this clonotype with many counts. The chain joins TRBV7-8 to TRBJ1-2; unclear D gene. This CDR3 comprises 15 residues. V was shortened by 7 bases and J by 4 bases, with 19 bases between the two germline ends. From germline, CDR1 is SGHVS and CDR2 FQNEAQ. The CDR3 sequence is CASNRGGDLGYGYTF. The CDR3 DNA reads TGTGCCAGCAATCGGGGAGGTGATCTCGGCTATGGCTACACCTTC.

This clonotype was seen just once. The V call is TRBV11-3, the J call TRBJ2-5; 11 bases line up with TRBD2. CDR3 length equals 18 residues. The J segment lost 4 bases and the V segment lost 2 bases, leaving 12 bases of the junction unmatched. CDR1 and CDR2 from the germline V gene are SGHNT and YENEEA. The CDR3 DNA sequence: TGTGCCAGCAGCTTATTTACTAGCGGGAGTATTGGCGTAGAGACCCAGTACTTC. Residues: CASSLFTSGSIGVETQYF.

This clonotype occurred many times. The rearrangement joins TRBV14 to TRBJ1-3; D unclear. V lost 2 bases and J 2 bases, leaving 7 bases between the germline ends. Germline V gene sequence: CDR1 SGHDN, CDR2 FVKESK. This CDR3 region has 14 residues. The CDR3 bases are TGTGCCAGCAGCCAAAGGTGGGCTGGAAACACCATATATTTT. As protein: CASSQRWAGNTIYF.

The sample holds many counts of this clonotype. This chain uses TRBV5-1 with TRBJ2-1, with D hard to call. Germline V gene lookup returns CDR1 SGHRS and CDR2 YFSETQ. The CDR3 has 15 residues. Trimming removed 4 bases from V and 3 bases from J, with 14 bases in between. CDR3 sequence (DNA): TGCGCCAGCAGCCCCCGCTTGGGCCTCTACAATGAGCAGTTCTTC. Translation gives CASSPRLGLYNEQFF.

The chain is built from TRBV11-2 and TRBJ1-5; 9 nucleotides match TRBD1. Germline values: CDR1 SGHAT, CDR2 FQNNGV. The CDR3 is made up of 16 amino acids. V was pared by 11 bases and J by 3 bases, with 14 bases of the junction left unmatched. CDR3 in amino acids: CAWSGRTGATNQPQHF. CDR3 bases: TGTGCCTGGAGTGGCAGGACAGGGGCAACCAATCAGCCCCAGCATTTT.

This clonotype was seen ten or more times. The rearrangement joins TRBV19 to TRBJ2-3; 7 bases fit TRBD2. With V trimmed by 1 base and J by 4 bases, 8 bases remained unmatched. CDR1 is LNHDA and CDR2 is SQIVND in the germline V gene (reference sequence). The CDR3 runs 16 residues. Written as DNA, the CDR3 is TGTGCCAGTAGTATAGGGGGAGGGTTTGTCCCAGATACGCAGTATTTT. Its protein product is CASSIGGGFVPDTQYF.

Turning to this clonotype: A much larger clone sits a single nucleotide away, making a read error possible. This sequence joins TRBV5-1 and TRBJ2-5; the D gene could be TRBD1 or TRBD2 (5 bases each). The CDR3 runs 15 residues. CDR1 SGHRS and CDR2 YFSETQ come from the germline V gene. V was shortened by 0 bases and J by 4 bases, with 13 bases between the two germline ends. The CDR3 spells CASSLVAGTRETQYF. The CDR3 nucleotides read TGCGCCAGCAGCTTGGTCGCCGGGACCAGAGAGACCCAGTACTTC.

This clonotype has ten or more counts. CDR3 nucleotide sequence: TGTGCCAGCAGCCAAGATCGGGTGACATTCTACGAGCAGTACTTC. It encodes CASSQDRVTFYEQYF. This sequence joins TRBV14 and TRBJ2-7; D call uncertain. V was trimmed by 0 bases and J by 3 bases, leaving 12 bases between them. Germline V gene lookup returns CDR1 SGHDN and CDR2 FVKESK. This CDR3 spans 15 amino acids.

This clonotype was detected ten times or more. V usage is TRBV7-2 and J usage is TRBJ2-6; weak D call: TRBD2 (5 bases). CDR3 size: 17 residues. Trimming removed 4 bases from V and 3 bases from J, with 16 bases in between. Per the germline V gene, CDR1 is SGHTA and CDR2 is FQGNSA. This chain's CDR3 is CASSSLLVAYGANVLTF. The CDR3 coding sequence is TGTGCCAGCAGCTCCCTCCTAGTAGCGTATGGGGCCAACGTCCTGACTTTC.

This clonotype was observed at least ten times. V gene TRBV25-1 combines with J gene TRBJ2-2; D is undetermined. V dropped 6 bases and J dropped 1 base, with 6 bases sitting between them. The length of the CDR3 is 13 residues. The germline gives CDR1 MGHDK, CDR2 SYGVNS. CDR3: CASRGLNTGELFF. DNA for the CDR3: TGTGCCAGCAGGGGGTTGAACACCGGGGAGCTGTTTTTT.

In its sample, this clonotype was seen many times. V usage is TRBV19 and J usage is TRBJ1-5; D call uncertain. Germline loops: CDR1 LNHDA, CDR2 SQIVND (reference sequence). The CDR3 runs to 16 residues. The germline V and J ends were trimmed by 5 bases and 3 bases, with 17 bases remaining between them. The CDR3 nucleotides read TGTGCCAGTAGTTCCCCCTCGGACGGATACAATCAGCCCCAGCATTTT. It codes for CASSSPSDGYNQPQHF. The full variable domain, in which reference TRBV19 and TRBJ1-5 provide the parts outside the CDR3, is DGGITQSPKYLFRKEGQNVTLSCEQNLNHDAMYWYRQDPGQGLRLIYYSQIVNDFQKGDIAEGYSVSREKKESFPLTVTSAQKNPTAFYLCASSSPSDGYNQPQHFGDGTRLSIL.

This clonotype was observed at least ten times. The chain carries TRBV20-1 and TRBJ1-5, with D perhaps matching TRBD1 (6 bases). This CDR3 contains 14 residues. Germline lookup yields CDR1 DFQATT and CDR2 SNEGSKA (reference sequence). V was clipped by 4 bases and J by 2 bases, with 12 bases between them. CDR3 in amino acids: CSATGALGNQPQHF. CDR3 in DNA: TGCAGTGCTACAGGGGCATTAGGCAATCAGCCCCAGCATTTT.

On this clonotype itself: The CDR3 does not end in the conserved phenylalanine or tryptophan, so this is likely a read error. The chain employs TRBV11-2 and TRBJ2-1; the D gene is possibly TRBD1 (6 bases). Trimming shortened V by 1 base and J by 10 bases, and 17 bases separated the two germline ends. The germline CDR1 and CDR2 sequences are SGHAT and FQNNGV. CDR3 length equals 15 residues. This CDR3 reads CASSLGWGRAPEQFS. The DNA of the CDR3 is TGTGCCAGCAGCTTAGGTTGGGGGCGGGCCCCCGAGCAGTTCTCC.

This clonotype was recorded many times. The chain uses TRBV20-1 and TRBJ2-3, with a weak D call TRBD2 (6 bases). The CDR3 is 16 amino acids. Germline assignment: CDR1 DFQATT and CDR2 SNEGSKA (reference sequence). V lost 6 bases and J lost 2, with 21 bases in between. DNA of the CDR3: TGCAGTGCCACCGGAGAAGGGGCGGGGCTCACAGATACGCAGTATTTT. Amino acid sequence: CSATGEGAGLTDTQYF.